This is a list of T cell receptor beta chains from one sample in a study of blood T cell repertoires in COVID-19. Data came from immunoSEQ multiplex PCR; TCRdb stores just in-frame clones and leaves some out. The sample has approximately 270,000 clones, around 82% seen once; the top ten hold about 1%. The material sequenced was peripheral blood. The receptors originated from a human donor with COVID-19, enrolled during active disease. The donor label of this sample is uncertain. The CDR3 runs from the conserved cysteine through the conserved F or W. The order of the fields is clone size, J gene, V gene, D gene, CDR3 protein, CDR3 DNA. D genes are given only for firm matches. Part of the rows lack a size; the others show once, few, many or a class for expanded clones.

. | TRBJ1-4 | TRBV19 | TRBD1 | CASSIAAGGRGEKLFF | TGTGCCAGTAGTATAGCTGCAGGGGGCCGAGGGGAAAAACTGTTTTTT
. | TRBJ1-4 | TRBV18 | . | CASGPAGGEEKLFF | TGTGCCAGCGGTCCCGCGGGCGGCGAGGAAAAACTGTTTTTT
. | TRBJ2-6 | TRBV9 | . | CASSGPRVSSSGANVLTF | TGTGCCAGCAGCGGACCCAGGGTAAGCTCCTCTGGGGCCAACGTCCTGACTTTC
. | TRBJ2-7 | TRBV28 | . | CASSLSGARDEQYF | TGTGCCAGCAGTTTATCCGGCGCCCGGGACGAGCAGTACTTC
. | TRBJ2-1 | TRBV7-2 | TRBD2 | CASGLAGGLYNEQFF | TGTGCCAGCGGTTTGGCGGGAGGTTTATACAATGAGCAGTTCTTC
. | TRBJ2-3 | TRBV30 | TRBD2 | CAWSVGASGSTDTQYF | TGTGCCTGGAGTGTAGGGGCTAGCGGAAGCACAGATACGCAGTATTTT
. | TRBJ1-2 | TRBV7-9 | . | CASSLDSNYGYTF | TGTGCCAGCAGCTTAGACAGCAACTATGGCTACACCTTC
. | TRBJ2-7 | TRBV27 | . | CASTFVRGSMLEYF | TGTGCCAGCACCTTCGTCCGGGGGAGTATGTTGGAGTACTTC
. | TRBJ2-2 | TRBV18 | TRBD2 | CASSPVAGGPGTGELFF | TGTGCCAGCTCACCAGTAGCGGGAGGGCCTGGCACCGGGGAGCTGTTTTTT
. | TRBJ1-6 | TRBV28 | . | CASSPPPVNSPLHF | TGTGCCAGCAGTCCCCCCCCGGTTAATTCACCCCTCCACTTT
. | TRBJ1-2 | TRBV6-2/TRBV6-3 | . | CASSDPQGQREGYTF | TGTGCCAGCAGTGACCCCCAGGGGCAGCGAGAAGGCTACACCTTC
. | TRBJ1-5 | TRBV18 | . | CASSPLGHSNQPQHF | TGTGCCAGCTCACCACTGGGACATAGCAATCAGCCCCAGCATTTT
. | TRBJ1-2 | TRBV5-1 | . | CASSLVQSANYGYTF | TGCGCCAGCAGCTTGGTTCAGTCCGCTAACTATGGCTACACCTTC
. | TRBJ1-3 | TRBV9 | . | CASSVSPPSSGNTIYF | TGTGCCAGCAGCGTATCCCCGCCTAGCTCTGGAAACACCATATATTTT
. | TRBJ1-2 | TRBV7-9 | . | CASSLGPGTQNYGYTF | TGTGCCAGCAGCTTAGGTCCCGGGACACAAAACTATGGCTACACCTTC
. | TRBJ2-1 | TRBV4-2 | TRBD2 | CASSPQLAGGEQFF | TGTGCCAGCAGCCCACAACTAGCGGGAGGGGAGCAGTTCTTC
. | TRBJ1-5 | TRBV6-5 | . | CASSKDIFNQPQHF | TGTGCCAGCAGTAAGGACATTTTTAATCAGCCCCAGCATTTT
. | TRBJ2-1 | TRBV7-2 | . | CASSLAFGGEQFF | TGTGCCAGCAGCCTTGCTTTCGGTGGTGAGCAGTTCTTC
. | TRBJ1-1 | TRBV2 | . | CASGRDTENTEAFF | TGTGCCAGCGGGAGGGATACAGAGAACACTGAAGCTTTCTTT
. | TRBJ1-1 | TRBV7-2 | . | CASSLASRGTEAFF | TGTGCCAGCAGCTTAGCAAGTCGGGGGACTGAAGCTTTCTTT
. | TRBJ1-1 | TRBV7-6 | TRBD1 | CASSPPAGTGGPNTEAFF | TGTGCCAGCAGCCCCCCGGCGGGGACAGGGGGCCCGAACACTGAAGCTTTCTTT
once | TRBJ2-5 | TRBV2 | . | CASNTFQETQYF | TGTGCCTCCAACACGTTCCAAGAGACCCAGTACTTC